Sequencing of this T cell receptor (beta chain) was carried out in a study of identical twins. A single record per CDR3 protein comes from TCRdb applying MiXCR to the 5' RACE reads. Altogether 150,000 or so distinct CDR3 sequences are present, 3% to 4% being singletons, with the ten largest covering 8.1%. This CDR3 region has 16 residues. CDR1 is SEHNR and CDR2 is FQNEAQ in the germline V gene (reference sequence). V lost 1 base to trimming and J lost 7 bases, with 14 bases between them. This clonotype was seen at least ten times. The sequence came from a man between 18 and 35 years old in good health. The chain employs TRBV7-9 and TRBJ1-6; D is ambiguous. The source material was memory T cells sorted from blood. The CDR3 spells CASSLVAGAENSPLHF. Written as DNA, the CDR3 is TGTGCCAGCAGCTTAGTGGCGGGCGCGGAAAATTCACCCCTCCACTTT. Based on the CDR3 plus reference TRBV7-9 and TRBJ1-6, the full variable domain is DTGVSQNPRHKITKRGQNVTFRCDPISEHNRLYWYRQTLGQGPEFLTYFQNEAQLEKSRLLSDRFSAERPKGSFSTLEIQRTEQGDSAMYLCASSLVAGAENSPLHFGNGTRLTVT.